This TCR beta chain was documented in a study of CD8 T cells in ankylosing spondylitis. General study findings and limits: The clones that were linked to disease were reported to be significantly enriched in matched synovial fluid samples from ankylosing spondylitis patients. A motif in TCR beta, a set of under 10 highly homologous variants, appeared characteristic of ankylosing spondylitis blood.

About this clonotype itself: The antigen remains undetermined.

5'-RACE, quantitative and with molecular barcodes, yielded the TCR beta libraries. TCRdb re-called the 5' RACE reads with MiXCR, one entry per CDR3 protein. Of about 800,000 distinct CDR3 sequences listed, about 10% were seen once; the top ten hold about 0.5%. There are 12 residues in the CDR3. The V end was cut by 7 bases, the J end by 1 base, with 9 bases between. Germline values: CDR1 SQVTM, CDR2 ANQGSEA. The chain employs TRBV29-1 and TRBJ2-3, with no clear D. The TCR comes from a male donor with ankylosing spondylitis. The sample consisted of blood, either unsorted or a sorted T cell fraction (not recorded which). The CDR3 nucleotides read TGCAGCGACGGTCCCGGCACAGATACGCAGTATTTT. Translating gives CSDGPGTDTQYF.